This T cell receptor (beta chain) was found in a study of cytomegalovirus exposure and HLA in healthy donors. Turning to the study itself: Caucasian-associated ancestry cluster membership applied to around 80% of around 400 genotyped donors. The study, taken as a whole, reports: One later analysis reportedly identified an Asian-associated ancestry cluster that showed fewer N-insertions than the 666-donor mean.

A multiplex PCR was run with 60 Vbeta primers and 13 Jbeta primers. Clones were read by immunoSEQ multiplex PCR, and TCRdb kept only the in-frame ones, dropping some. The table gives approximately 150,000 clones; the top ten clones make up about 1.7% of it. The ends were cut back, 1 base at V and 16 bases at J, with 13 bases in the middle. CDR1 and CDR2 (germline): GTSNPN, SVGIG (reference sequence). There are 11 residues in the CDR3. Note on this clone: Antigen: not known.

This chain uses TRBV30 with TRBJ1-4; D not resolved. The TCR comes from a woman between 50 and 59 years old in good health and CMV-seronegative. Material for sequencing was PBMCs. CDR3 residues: CAWSDSLLRFF. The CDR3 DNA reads TGTGCCTGGAGTGACTCGCTGTTGAGGTTTTTT.